Given below is one TCR beta chain in context. This sample was taken from a study of patients and donors after allogeneic stem cell transplantation. TCRdb recomputed calls from the RT-PCR reads with MiXCR, one row per CDR3 protein. Here the sample spans 400,000 to 450,000 distinct CDR3 sequences, 16% being singletons. The CDR3 covers 17 residues. Germline V CDR1 and CDR2: MDHEN, SYDVKM. Losses at the gene ends were 2 bases for V and 1 base for J; bases not matched to a gene: 7. The V and J genes are TRBV28 and TRBJ2-1, with 8 positions matching TRBD1. The receptor was derived from a human donor who was either an allogeneic HSCT recipient or a stem cell or donor lymphocyte infusion donor (not recorded which). It is not recorded whose cells these are; they may come from a transplant donor. Sequenced sample: blood, either unsorted or a sorted T cell fraction (not recorded which). The CDR3 DNA sequence: TGTGCCAGCAGTTTAATTTCAGGGGGCAAGTCCTACAATGAGCAGTTCTTC. As protein: CASSLISGGKSYNEQFF.